This T cell receptor beta chain is from a study of post-analysis software for immune sequencing data. Study-level findings and limits: F measure showed strong co-clustering of same-batch samples. Significantly lower normalized Chao1 diversity was found in patients with multiple sclerosis relative to controls.

cDNA libraries for TCR beta contained unique molecular identifiers. MiXCR, applied by TCRdb to the PCR reads, yields one record per CDR3 protein. Seen here are about 160,000 distinct CDR3 sequences, 36% observed once, and the top ten hold 25% to 35%. Remarks on this clonotype: The antigen is unknown.

The sample in question was blood, obtained after autologous hematopoietic stem cell transplantation. The sequence was obtained from a girl aged 10 to 17 with multiple sclerosis.

CDR3 bases: TGTGCCAGCAGCTTACGCTTGGGACTGGAAGGGCCAGATACGCAGTATTTT. This encodes CASSLRLGLEGPDTQYF. The chain joins TRBV7-6 to TRBJ2-3, with D maybe TRBD2 (6 bases). Germline CDR1 is SGHVS and CDR2 is FNYEAQ. The ends were cut back, 2 bases at V and 4 bases at J, with 19 bases in the middle. The CDR3 contains 17 residues.